This T cell receptor beta chain was sequenced for a study of T cell responses to AZD1222 COVID-19 vaccine (dated by TCRdb to the early 2020s). Concerning the study at large: AZD1222 recipients given second doses at about 4 weeks or at about 12 weeks were pooled, since spike-specific TCR depth and breadth were not found to differ between the two schedules. TCR sequencing was performed for 233 trial participants, of whom roughly 200 were given two doses of AZD1222 and about 25 were given two doses of MenACWY control vaccine. Trial participants were enrolled into age subgroups of 18-55, 56-69 and 70-plus years, which contained 148, 28 and 57 TCR-sequenced participants, respectively.

This clone is a singleton in its sample. The antigen it recognizes is unknown. Within one base of it there is no much larger clone, and no base qualities were kept. Broader findings and caveats from the paper: A significant rise in spike-specific TCR breadth and depth was observed after two AZD1222 doses relative to day 0 and relative to MenACWY recipients. Conclusions about previously exposed vaccinees are limited, since just a handful of AZD1222 recipients were seropositive for SARS-CoV-2 at baseline. Reportedly, almost half of the unique spike-specific TCRs recognized epitopes lying outside the regions that are mutated in the B.1.351 and B.1.1.7 variants. The whole spike protein was spanned by vaccine-associated CD4 TCRs, and dominant responses were seen in regions 160-218 and 743-854. The 56-69-year group was small, and its depth increase did not reach significance, likely because of low power. Because no samples from the day 14 peak response were available, repertoires could be characterized only after the peak T cell response. Participants were mostly white British and included more females than males, and it was suggested by the authors that clonal diversity may have been underestimated.

Read against the paper, the sample's time point label means: baseline before first vaccination. Vaccinee samples were obtained from the UK trials COV001 and COV002, which included a single-blind randomized controlled phase 2/3 trial of AZD1222 (ChAdOx1 nCoV-19) in healthy adults. For TCRbeta chain sequencing, PBMC samples were collected from trial participants at day 0 and at day 28 after the second dose. Taken from cysteine to phenylalanine, the CDR3 has 17 residues. The entry retains the CDR3 DNA only, 51 bases that are in frame from base 1. V loses 2 bases at its end and J loses 1 base; junction bases beyond the gene matches: 5. CDR1 is given as MNHEY and CDR2 as SVGEGT, both from the germline V gene. The CDR3 regions of human TCRbeta chains were analyzed by immunosequencing. The original methods were these. TCRs in the repertoires were matched against a reference library of SARS-CoV-2-specific TCRs that had been generated with the MIRA antigen-specificity platform. Breadth meant the fraction of unique TCRs that were SARS-CoV-2-associated, whereas depth meant the fraction of total T cells that were SARS-CoV-2-associated. Using the MIRA data, each spike-specific TCR was assigned both to the spike region to which the TCR was reactive and to a CD4 or CD8 class. Log10-transformed breadth and depth values were compared by one-way ANOVA with Sidak's multiple comparisons tests. Entries here come from immuneACCESS through TCRdb and include only in-frame sequences with V and J called. Some clones fail to appear in such tables; in the studies checked, an unresolved V gene covers under half of the shortfall, and the cause of the remainder is unknown. V and J calls and clone size are those listed in that table; D and trimming were worked out from the DNA. In this sample the table shows 120,000 to 150,000 clones, about 90% of which occur a single time. 5% of the sample rests with the top ten.

The receptor comes from an adult in good health. The source was peripheral blood, collected on day 0 of AZD1222 vaccination. The chain uses TRBV6-2 or TRBV6-3 and TRBJ1-4; 9 bases in the junction line up with TRBD1. The DNA sequence is given as TGTGCCAGCAGTTACCCGGACAGGGGCGAAACTAATGAAAAACTGTTTTTT. Its translation is CASSYPDRGETNEKLFF.